This T cell receptor (beta chain) was sequenced in a study of blood T cell repertoires in COVID-19. About the study: The United States, Italy and Spain provided the acute and convalescent COVID-19 samples. T cells, B-cell-depleted T cells, or PBMCs provided the cDNA or gDNA that served as material.

Patients in Seattle were enrolled during active infection, then followed longitudinally. This CDR3 region has 15 residues. Germline trimming cut 1 base from V and 2 bases from J; bases unmatched to any gene: 3. Germline lookup yields CDR1 MNHEY and CDR2 SMNVEV (reference sequence). Per the authors' pipeline: Estimated nucleated cell counts came from reference gene primer amplification. The assay was immunoSEQ multiplex PCR, and TCRdb's table has in-frame clones only and misses some. V, J and clone size derive from that table, while D and trimming were established from the DNA sequence. The table lists 250,000 or so clones, around 87% of them singletons.

The sequence derives from a woman aged 60 to 75 with COVID-19, enrolled during active disease. The sequencing input was peripheral blood. The genes are TRBV27 and TRBJ2-5, with 8 bases fitting TRBD1. The CDR3 DNA follows: TGTGCCAGCAGTTTATACTACAGGGGGCAAGAGACCCAGTACTTC. It is translated as CASSLYYRGQETQYF.